The TCR beta chain under discussion was sequenced for a study of T cell responses to AZD1222 COVID-19 vaccine (dated by TCRdb to about 2021). Study-wide context: TCR sequencing covered some 240 trial participants: 207 given two doses of AZD1222 and approximately 26 given two doses of MenACWY control vaccine. Enrollment into the trials was organized by age into subgroups of 18-55, 56-69 and 70-plus years, and those subgroups contained roughly 140, 27 and 60 TCR-sequenced participants, respectively.

The germline V gene specifies ENHRY as CDR1 and SYGVKD as CDR2. The CDR3 numbers 15 residues from cysteine through phenylalanine. Only CDR3 DNA remains: 45 bases, in frame from the first base. V gives up 6 bases and J gives up 0 bases, and the segment between their germline ends measures 12 bases. Summary of the overall study and its limitations: The 56-69-year group was small, and its depth increase did not reach significance, likely because of low power. Because no day 14 peak-response samples were available, the repertoires could be characterized only after the peak T cell response. A significant rise in spike-specific TCR breadth and depth was observed after two AZD1222 doses relative to day 0 and relative to MenACWY recipients. Participants were mostly white British, with more females than males. The authors suggested clonal diversity may have been underestimated. Conclusions about previously exposed vaccinees were limited because only six AZD1222 recipients were SARS-CoV-2 seropositive at baseline. Vaccine-associated CD4 TCRs spanned the whole spike protein, with dominant responses in regions 160-218 and 743-854. Reportedly, close to half of the unique spike-specific TCRs recognized epitopes lying outside the regions that are mutated in the B.1.351 and B.1.1.7 variants.

The CDR3 regions of human TCRbeta chains were subjected to immunosequencing. The authors' pipeline ran thus. Repertoire TCRs were matched against a reference library of SARS-CoV-2-specific TCRs generated with the MIRA antigen-specificity platform. Breadth meant the fraction of unique TCRs that were SARS-CoV-2-associated, whereas depth meant the fraction of total T cells that were SARS-CoV-2-associated. Using the MIRA data, every spike-specific TCR was mapped to the spike region that the TCR reacted to and assigned to either a CD4 or a CD8 class. Log10-transformed breadth and depth values were compared by one-way ANOVA with Sidak's multiple comparisons tests. Entries here come from immuneACCESS through TCRdb and include only in-frame sequences with V and J called. Some clones fail to appear in such tables; in the studies checked, an unresolved V gene covers under half of the shortfall, and the cause of the remainder is unknown. V and J calls and clone size come straight from that table; D and trimming were deduced from the DNA. Across this sample there are under 200,000 clones, with approximately 90% seen only once. The ten top clones hold roughly 1.4% of the sample.

This specimen's time point label, interpreted: about 28 days (+/-7) after the second vaccine dose. AZD1222 recipients with second doses at about 4 weeks or about 12 weeks were pooled, because spike-specific TCR depth and breadth did not differ between schedules. The vaccinee samples were drawn from two UK trials, COV001 and COV002, one of which was a single-blind randomized controlled phase 2/3 trial testing AZD1222 (ChAdOx1 nCoV-19) in healthy adults. Trial participant PBMC samples were collected at day 0 and day 28 after the second dose for TCRbeta chain sequencing. Note on this clone: It lacks a known antigen. No much larger clone exists at a distance of one base, and base qualities are not known.

The TCR was taken from an adult who received the AZD1222 COVID-19 vaccine. The specimen comprised peripheral blood, sampled 28 days after the second AZD1222 dose. The rearrangement joined TRBV10-3 to TRBJ2-1, with the D gene too uncertain to name. The CDR3 has the sequence CAIRTDLSSYNEQFF. The bases are TGTGCCATCAGGACGGACCTTAGCTCCTACAATGAGCAGTTCTTC.